This T cell receptor beta chain was obtained from a study of T cell responses to AZD1222 COVID-19 vaccine. Whole-study findings and limits: CD4 TCRs associated with vaccination spanned spike, dominating at 160-218 and 743-854. Among AZD1222 vaccinees, only six were seropositive at baseline. With two AZD1222 doses given, Spike-specific TCR breadth and depth both rose. Females outnumbered males among donors, who were mostly white British; clonal diversity was possibly underestimated.

The table lists this clone with a count of one. Its antigen remains unidentified. The V end was cut by 6 bases, the J end by 4 bases, with 25 bases between. The CDR3 contains 17 residues. Germline-derived CDR1 and CDR2 are MGHDK and SYGVNS. Generated by immunoSEQ multiplex PCR, the TCRdb table keeps only in-frame clones and is missing some. The table lists some 110,000 clones, more than 75% of them singletons. This chain joins TRBV25-1 and TRBJ2-7, with a possible D match to TRBD2 (6 bases). The specimen was peripheral blood, collected 28 days after the second dose of the MenACWY control vaccine. This receptor was identified in an adult who received the MenACWY meningococcal vaccine as a control. CDR3 bases: TGTGCCAGCAGCCTTCCTCGCGGGGCCCAATTTATATACGAGCAGTACTTC. It encodes CASSLPRGAQFIYEQYF.